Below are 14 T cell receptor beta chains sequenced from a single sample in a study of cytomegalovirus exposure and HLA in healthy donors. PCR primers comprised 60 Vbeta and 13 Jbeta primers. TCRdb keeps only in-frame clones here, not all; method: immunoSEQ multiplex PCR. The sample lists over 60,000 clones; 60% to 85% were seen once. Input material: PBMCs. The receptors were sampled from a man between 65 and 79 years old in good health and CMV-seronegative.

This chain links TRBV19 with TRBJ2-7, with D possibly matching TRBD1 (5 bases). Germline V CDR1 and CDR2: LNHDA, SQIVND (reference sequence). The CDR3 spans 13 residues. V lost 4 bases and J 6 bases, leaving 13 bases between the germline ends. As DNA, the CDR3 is TGTGCCAGTAGTACCCAGGGAATGGGCGAGCAGTACTTC. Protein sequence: CASSTQGMGEQYF.

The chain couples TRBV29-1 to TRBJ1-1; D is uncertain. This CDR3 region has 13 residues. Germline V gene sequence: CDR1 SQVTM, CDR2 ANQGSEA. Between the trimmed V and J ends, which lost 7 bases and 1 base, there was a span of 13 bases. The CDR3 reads CSARWQENTEAFF. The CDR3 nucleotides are TGCAGCGCCCGGTGGCAGGAGAACACTGAAGCTTTCTTT.

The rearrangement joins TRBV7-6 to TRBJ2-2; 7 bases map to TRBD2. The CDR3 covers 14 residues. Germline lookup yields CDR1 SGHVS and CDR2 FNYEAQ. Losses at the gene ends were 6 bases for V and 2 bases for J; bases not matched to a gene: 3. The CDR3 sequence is CASSPGGNTGELFF. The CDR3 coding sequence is TGTGCCAGCAGTCCGGGGGGAAACACCGGGGAGCTGTTTTTT.

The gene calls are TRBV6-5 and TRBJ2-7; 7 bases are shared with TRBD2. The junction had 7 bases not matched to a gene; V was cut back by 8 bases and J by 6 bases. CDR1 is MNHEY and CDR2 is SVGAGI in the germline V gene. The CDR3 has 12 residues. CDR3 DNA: TGTGCCAGCGGGAGGGAGATGGCCGAGCAGTACTTC. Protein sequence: CASGREMAEQYF.

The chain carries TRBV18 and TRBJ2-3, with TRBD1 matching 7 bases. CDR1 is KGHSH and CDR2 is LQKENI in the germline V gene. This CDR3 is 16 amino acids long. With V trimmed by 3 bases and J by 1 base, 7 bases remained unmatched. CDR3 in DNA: TGTGCCAGCTCACCCAACAGGGGATACGGCACAGATACGCAGTATTTT. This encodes CASSPNRGYGTDTQYF.

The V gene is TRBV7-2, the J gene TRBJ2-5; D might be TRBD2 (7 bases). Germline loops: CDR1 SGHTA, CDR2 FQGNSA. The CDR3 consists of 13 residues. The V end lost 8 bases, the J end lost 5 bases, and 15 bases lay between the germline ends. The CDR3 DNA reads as TGTGCCAGCTGTCGGGGGGCCGGGGAGACCCAGTACTTC. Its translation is CASCRGAGETQYF.

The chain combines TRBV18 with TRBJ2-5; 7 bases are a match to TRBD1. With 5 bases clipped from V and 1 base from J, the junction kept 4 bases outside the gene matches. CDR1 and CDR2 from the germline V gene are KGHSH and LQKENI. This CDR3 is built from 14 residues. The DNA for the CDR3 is TGTGCCAGCTCATCCAACAGGGGCCAAGAGACCCAGTACTTC. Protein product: CASSSNRGQETQYF.

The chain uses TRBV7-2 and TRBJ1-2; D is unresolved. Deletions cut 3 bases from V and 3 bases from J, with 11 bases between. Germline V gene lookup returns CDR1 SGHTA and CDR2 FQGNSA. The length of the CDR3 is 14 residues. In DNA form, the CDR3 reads TGTGCCAGCAGCTTTGTTGGGGAGCACTATGGCTACACCTTC. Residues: CASSFVGEHYGYTF.

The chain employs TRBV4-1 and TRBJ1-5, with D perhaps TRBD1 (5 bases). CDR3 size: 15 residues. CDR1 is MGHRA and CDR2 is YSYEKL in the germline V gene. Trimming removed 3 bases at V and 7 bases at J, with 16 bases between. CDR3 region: CASSQGGGGGQPQHF. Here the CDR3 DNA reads TGCGCCAGCAGCCAGGGGGGGGGAGGAGGGCAGCCCCAGCATTTT.

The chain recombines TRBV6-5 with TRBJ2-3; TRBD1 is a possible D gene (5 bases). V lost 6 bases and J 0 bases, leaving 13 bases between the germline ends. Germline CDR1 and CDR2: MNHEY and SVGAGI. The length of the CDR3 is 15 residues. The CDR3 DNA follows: TGTGCCAGCAGACCAACAGGAACTAGCACAGATACGCAGTATTTT. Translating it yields CASRPTGTSTDTQYF.

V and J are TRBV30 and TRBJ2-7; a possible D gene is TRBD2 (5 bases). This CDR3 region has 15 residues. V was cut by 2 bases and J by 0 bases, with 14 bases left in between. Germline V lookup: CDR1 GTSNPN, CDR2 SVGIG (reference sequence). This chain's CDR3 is CAWSPNVGSSYEQYF. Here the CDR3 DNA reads TGTGCCTGGAGTCCCAACGTGGGGAGCTCCTACGAGCAGTACTTC.

CDR3 in amino acids: CASSFSGGVNYGYTF. Here the CDR3 DNA reads TGTGCCAGCAGTTTCAGTGGAGGGGTTAACTATGGCTACACCTTC. This rearrangement joins TRBV28 to TRBJ1-2; possibly TRBD1 for D (5 bases). Trimming cost V 3 bases and J 1 base, with 12 bases left between them. Germline values: CDR1 MDHEN, CDR2 SYDVKM. CDR3 length: 15 residues.

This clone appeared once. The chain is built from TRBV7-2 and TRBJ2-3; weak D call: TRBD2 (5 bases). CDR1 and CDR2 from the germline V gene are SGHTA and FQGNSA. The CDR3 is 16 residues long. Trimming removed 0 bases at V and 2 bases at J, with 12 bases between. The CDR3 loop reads CASSLAASQPTDTQYF. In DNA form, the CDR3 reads TGTGCCAGCAGCTTAGCGGCTAGCCAGCCCACAGATACGCAGTATTTT.

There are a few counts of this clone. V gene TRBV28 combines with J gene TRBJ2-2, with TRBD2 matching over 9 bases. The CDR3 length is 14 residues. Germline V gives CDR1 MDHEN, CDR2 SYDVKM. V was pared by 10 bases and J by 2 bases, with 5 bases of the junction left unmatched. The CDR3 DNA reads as TGTGCCAACCAAGCGGGGGGAAACACCGGGGAGCTGTTTTTT. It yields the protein CANQAGGNTGELFF.